This T cell receptor (beta chain) was identified in a study of T cell changes during pregnancy in multiple sclerosis. After removal of 4 bases from V and 7 bases from J, the junction contained 11 bases not matched to a gene. The CDR3 contains 17 residues. Germline V gives CDR1 SGHRS, CDR2 YFSETQ. The data were produced by immunoSEQ multiplex PCR, yet TCRdb's version contains in-frame clones alone and is incomplete. The sample has 85,000 to 90,000 clones, 94% seen once. The chain couples TRBV5-1 to TRBJ2-1, with 13 bases lining up with TRBD2. The source was peripheral blood, collected after pregnancy. This TCR was recovered from a female donor in good health, enrolled as a control in a pregnancy study. The CDR3 region is CASSPTGLAGAGNEQFF. The CDR3 coding sequence is TGCGCCAGCAGCCCAACCGGACTAGCGGGAGCGGGGAATGAGCAGTTCTTC.